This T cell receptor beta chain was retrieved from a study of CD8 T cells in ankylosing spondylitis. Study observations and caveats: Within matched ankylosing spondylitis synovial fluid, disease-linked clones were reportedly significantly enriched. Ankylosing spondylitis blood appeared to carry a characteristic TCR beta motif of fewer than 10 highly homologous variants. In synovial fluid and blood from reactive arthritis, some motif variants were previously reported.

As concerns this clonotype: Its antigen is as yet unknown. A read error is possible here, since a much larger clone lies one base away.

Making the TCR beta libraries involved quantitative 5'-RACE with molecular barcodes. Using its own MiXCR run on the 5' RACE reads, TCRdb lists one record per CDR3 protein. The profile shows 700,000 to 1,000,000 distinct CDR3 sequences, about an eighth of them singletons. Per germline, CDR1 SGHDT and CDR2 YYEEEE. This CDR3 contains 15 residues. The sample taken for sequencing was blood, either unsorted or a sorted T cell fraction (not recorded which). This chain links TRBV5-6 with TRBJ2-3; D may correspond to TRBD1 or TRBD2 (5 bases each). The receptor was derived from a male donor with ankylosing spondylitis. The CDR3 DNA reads TGTGCCAGCAGCCTCGGGGCCACCCGCACAGATACGCGGTATTTT. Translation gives CASSLGATRTDTRYF.